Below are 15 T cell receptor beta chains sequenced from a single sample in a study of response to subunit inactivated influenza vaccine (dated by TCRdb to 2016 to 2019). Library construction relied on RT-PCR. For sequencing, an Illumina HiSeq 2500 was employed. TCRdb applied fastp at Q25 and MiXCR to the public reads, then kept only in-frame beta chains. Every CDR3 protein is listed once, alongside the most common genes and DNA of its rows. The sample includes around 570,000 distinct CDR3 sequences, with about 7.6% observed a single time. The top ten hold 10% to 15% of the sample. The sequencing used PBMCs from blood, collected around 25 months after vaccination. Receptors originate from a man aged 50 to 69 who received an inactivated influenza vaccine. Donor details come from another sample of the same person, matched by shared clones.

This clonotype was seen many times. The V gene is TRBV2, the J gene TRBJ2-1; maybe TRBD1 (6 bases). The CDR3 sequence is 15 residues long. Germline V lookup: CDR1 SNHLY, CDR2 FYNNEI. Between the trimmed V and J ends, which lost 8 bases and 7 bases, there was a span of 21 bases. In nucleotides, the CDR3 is TGTGCCAGCCGGTTAGGGGATCACCAGGGGAATGAGCAGTTCTTC. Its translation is CASRLGDHQGNEQFF. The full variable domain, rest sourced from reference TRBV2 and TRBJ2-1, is EPEVTQTPSHQVTQMGQEVILRCVPISNHLYFYWYRQILGQKVEFLVSFYNNEISEKSEIFDDQFSVERPDGSNFTLKIRSTKLEDSAMYFCASRLGDHQGNEQFFGPGTRLTVL.

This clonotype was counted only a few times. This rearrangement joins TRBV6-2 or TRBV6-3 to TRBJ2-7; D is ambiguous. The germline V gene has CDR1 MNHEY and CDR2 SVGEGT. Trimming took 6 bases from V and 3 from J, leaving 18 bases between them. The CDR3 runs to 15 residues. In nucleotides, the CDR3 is TGTGCCAGCAGAATCGCAGGACGTACCGGCTACGAGCAGTACTTC. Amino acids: CASRIAGRTGYEQYF.

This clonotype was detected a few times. CDR3 protein: CASSLGGVYETQYF. The CDR3 DNA sequence: TGCGCCAGCAGCTTGGGTGGGGTGTACGAGACCCAGTACTTC. J is TRBJ2-5 and V is TRBV5-1; D is unresolved. Deletions cut 0 bases from V and 5 bases from J, with 11 bases between. Germline loops: CDR1 SGHRS, CDR2 YFSETQ. This CDR3 contains 14 residues.

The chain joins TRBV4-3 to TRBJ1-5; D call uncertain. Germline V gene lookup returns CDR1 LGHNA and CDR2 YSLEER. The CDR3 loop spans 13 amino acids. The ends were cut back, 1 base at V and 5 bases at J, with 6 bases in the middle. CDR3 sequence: CASSQGHDQPQHF. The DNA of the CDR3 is TGCGCCAGCAGCCAAGGTCACGATCAGCCCCAGCATTTT.

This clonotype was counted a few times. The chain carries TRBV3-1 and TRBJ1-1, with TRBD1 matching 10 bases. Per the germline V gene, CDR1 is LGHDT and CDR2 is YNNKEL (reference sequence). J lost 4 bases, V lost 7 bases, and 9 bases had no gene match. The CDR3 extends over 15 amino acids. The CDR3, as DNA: TGTGCCAGCACCACGACAGGGGGCGGGCTCACTGAAGCTTTCTTT. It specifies CASTTTGGGLTEAFF.

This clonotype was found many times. The CDR3 protein is CATHLNMGETQYF. The CDR3 DNA reads as TGTGCCACCCATCTTAATATGGGGGAGACCCAGTACTTC. The rearrangement links TRBV15 to TRBJ2-5; D is unresolved. Per germline, CDR1 LNHNV and CDR2 YYDKDF (reference sequence). The V end lost 8 bases, the J end lost 5 bases, and 15 bases lay between the germline ends. The CDR3 runs to 13 residues.

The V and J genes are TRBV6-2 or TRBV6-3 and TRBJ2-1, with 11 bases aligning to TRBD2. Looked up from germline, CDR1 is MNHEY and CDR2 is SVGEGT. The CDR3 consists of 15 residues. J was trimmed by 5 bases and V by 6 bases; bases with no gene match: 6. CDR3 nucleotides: TGTGCCAGCAGCGTTAGCGGGGGGGCCAACAATGAGCAGTTCTTC. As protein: CASSVSGGANNEQFF.

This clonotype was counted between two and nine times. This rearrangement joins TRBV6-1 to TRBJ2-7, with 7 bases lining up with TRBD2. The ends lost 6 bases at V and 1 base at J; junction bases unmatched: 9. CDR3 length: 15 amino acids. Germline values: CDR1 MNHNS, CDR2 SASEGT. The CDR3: CASSWGLPGSYEQYF. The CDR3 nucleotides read TGTGCCAGCAGCTGGGGACTACCGGGTTCCTACGAGCAGTACTTC.

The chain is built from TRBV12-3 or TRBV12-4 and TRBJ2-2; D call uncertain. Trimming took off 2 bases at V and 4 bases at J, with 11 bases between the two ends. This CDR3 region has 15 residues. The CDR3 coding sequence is TGTGCCAGCAGTTTATCCGCACCGGTCACCGGGGAGCTGTTTTTT. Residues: CASSLSAPVTGELFF.

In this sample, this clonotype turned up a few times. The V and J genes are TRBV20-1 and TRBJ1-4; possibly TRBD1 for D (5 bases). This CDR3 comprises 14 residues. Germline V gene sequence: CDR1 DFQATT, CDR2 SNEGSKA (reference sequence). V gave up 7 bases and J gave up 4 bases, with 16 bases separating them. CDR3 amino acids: CSVPGRGDNEKLFF. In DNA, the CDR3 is TGCAGTGTCCCGGGGAGGGGAGATAATGAAAAACTGTTTTTT.

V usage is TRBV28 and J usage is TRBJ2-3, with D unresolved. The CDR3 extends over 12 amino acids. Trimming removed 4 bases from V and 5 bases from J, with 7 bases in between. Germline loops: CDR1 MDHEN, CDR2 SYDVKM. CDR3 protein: CASSSTEDTQYF. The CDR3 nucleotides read TGTGCCAGCAGTTCGACCGAAGATACGCAGTATTTT.

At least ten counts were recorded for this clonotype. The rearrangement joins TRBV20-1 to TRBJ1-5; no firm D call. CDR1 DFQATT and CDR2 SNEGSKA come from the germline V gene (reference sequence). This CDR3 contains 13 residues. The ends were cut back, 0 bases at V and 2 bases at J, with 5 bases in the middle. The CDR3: CSAREGGNQPQHF. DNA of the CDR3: TGCAGTGCTAGAGAAGGTGGCAATCAGCCCCAGCATTTT.

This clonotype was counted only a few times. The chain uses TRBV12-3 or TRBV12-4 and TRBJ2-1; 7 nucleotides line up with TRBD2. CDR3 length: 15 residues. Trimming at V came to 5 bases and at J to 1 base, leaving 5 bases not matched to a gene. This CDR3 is CASSNGAGSYNEQFF. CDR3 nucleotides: TGTGCCAGCAGTAACGGAGCGGGATCCTACAATGAGCAGTTCTTC.

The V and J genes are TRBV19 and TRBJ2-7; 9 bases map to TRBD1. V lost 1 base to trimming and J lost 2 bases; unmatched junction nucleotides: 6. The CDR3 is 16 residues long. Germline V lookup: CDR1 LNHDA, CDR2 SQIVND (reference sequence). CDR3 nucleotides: TGTGCCAGTAGTATAGCCACCGGGACAGGGACCTACGAGCAGTACTTC. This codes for CASSIATGTGTYEQYF.

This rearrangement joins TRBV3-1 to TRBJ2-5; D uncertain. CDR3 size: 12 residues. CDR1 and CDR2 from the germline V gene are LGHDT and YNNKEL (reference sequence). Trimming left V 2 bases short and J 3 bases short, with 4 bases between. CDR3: CASSQREETQYF. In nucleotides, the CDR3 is TGTGCCAGCAGCCAACGGGAAGAGACCCAGTACTTC.